This T cell receptor beta chain was recorded in a study of T cell changes during pregnancy in multiple sclerosis (dated by TCRdb to about 2019). Regarding the research as a whole: In women with multiple sclerosis, the researchers looked at how the T cell repertoire shifted as pregnancy progressed.

A single count supports this clone. The antigen it binds to is not known. The record has no base qualities; no much larger clone is one base away. The library was generated by the immunoSEQ multiplex PCR assay. This is the immuneACCESS table as TCRdb keeps it, with only in-frame sequences that have V and J called. A part of the clones is gone; compared with another copy, unresolved V genes explain less than half, and the rest is unexplained. In this sample the table shows tens of thousands of clones, around nine tenths of which occur a single time. The top ten constitute less than 6% of the sample. The receptor was isolated from a female donor with multiple sclerosis, enrolled in a pregnancy study. Sequencing was performed on CD8+ T cells from peripheral blood mononuclear cells, taken before pregnancy.

The base sequence is TGTGCCAGTAGTAGACTAGCGTGGGGGGCGGGTGGTGAGCAGTTCTTC. It is translated as CASSRLAWGAGGEQFF. The sequence joins TRBV19 to TRBJ2-1; 8 bases in between match TRBD2. Taken from cysteine to phenylalanine, the CDR3 has 16 residues. Of the read, only the CDR3 DNA is kept; its 48 bases are in frame from base 1. Looking up the germline V gene (reference sequence) yields CDR1 LNHDA and CDR2 SQIVND. V has 4 bases trimmed and J has 9 bases trimmed; junction bases matching no gene number 14.